The source of this T cell receptor beta chain is a study of shared clonotypes between healthy human individuals. Study outcomes and limitations: Estimated richness was generally greater in naive than memory subsets.

Method: immunoSEQ multiplex PCR; TCRdb's copy keeps in-frame clones and lacks some. The data show 1.4 million or so clones, with approximately 98.5% seen just once and approximately 0.4% held by the top ten. About this clone itself: The antigen is not known.

The CDR3 has 17 residues. CDR1 is MDHEN and CDR2 is SYDVKM in the germline V gene. Trimming took 6 bases from V and 7 from J; bases not matched to a gene: 18. This chain joins TRBV28 and TRBJ1-5, with TRBD1 matching over 7 bases. Material for sequencing was naive CD4+ T cells sorted from blood. Subset here: CD45RA+ positively selected. The receptor was derived from a man aged 25 to 40 in good health. The CDR3 spells CASSTLDRRGKGQPQHF. In DNA, the CDR3 is TGTGCCAGCAGCACCTTGGACAGGAGGGGAAAAGGGCAGCCCCAGCATTTT.